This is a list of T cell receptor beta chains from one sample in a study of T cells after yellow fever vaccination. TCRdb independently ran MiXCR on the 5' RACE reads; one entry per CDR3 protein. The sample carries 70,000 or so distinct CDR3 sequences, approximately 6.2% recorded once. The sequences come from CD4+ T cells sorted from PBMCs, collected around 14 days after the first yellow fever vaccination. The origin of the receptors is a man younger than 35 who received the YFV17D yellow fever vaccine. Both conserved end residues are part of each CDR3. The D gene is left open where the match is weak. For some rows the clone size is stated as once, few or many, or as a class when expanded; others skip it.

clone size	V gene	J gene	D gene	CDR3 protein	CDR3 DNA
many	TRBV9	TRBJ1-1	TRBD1	CASSVLGDSQGAFF	TGTGCCAGCAGCGTTTTGGGGGACAGCCAGGGGGCTTTCTTT
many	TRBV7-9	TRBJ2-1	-	CASSSMGPVYNEQFF	TGTGCCAGCAGCTCGATGGGACCGGTTTACAATGAGCAGTTCTTC
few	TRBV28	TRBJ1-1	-	CASSEGGNTEAFF	TGTGCCAGCAGCGAGGGTGGGAACACTGAAGCTTTCTTT
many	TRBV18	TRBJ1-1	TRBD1	CASSGQGGPEAFF	TGTGCCAGCTCAGGACAGGGGGGGCCTGAAGCTTTCTTT
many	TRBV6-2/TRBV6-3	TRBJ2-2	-	CASSYLPRNTGELFF	TGTGCCAGCAGTTACTTACCACGAAACACCGGGGAGCTGTTTTTT
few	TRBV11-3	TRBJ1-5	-	CASRGPINSNQPQHF	TGTGCCAGCAGAGGACCGATCAATAGCAATCAGCCCCAGCATTTT
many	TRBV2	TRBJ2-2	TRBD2	CASILGGGTGELFF	TGTGCCAGCATTCTCGGGGGGGGGACCGGGGAGCTGTTTTTT
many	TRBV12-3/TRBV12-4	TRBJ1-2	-	CASSPRGGYGYTF	TGTGCCAGCAGCCCGAGGGGCGGCTATGGCTACACCTTC
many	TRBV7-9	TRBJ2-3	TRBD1	CASTMTGADTQYF	TGTGCCAGCACCATGACAGGGGCAGATACGCAGTATTTT
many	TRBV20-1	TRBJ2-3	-	CSVPTATDTQYF	TGCAGTGTACCGACAGCCACAGATACGCAGTATTTT
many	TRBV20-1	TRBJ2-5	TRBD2	CSAPRTSGGDSPQYF	TGCAGTGCCCCAAGGACTAGCGGGGGGGATTCTCCCCAGTACTTC
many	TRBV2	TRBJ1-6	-	CASSEFATSSPLHF	TGTGCCAGCAGTGAATTTGCGACATCTTCACCCCTCCACTTT
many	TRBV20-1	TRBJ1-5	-	CSALQRTRNQPQHF	TGCAGTGCTCTACAGAGGACTCGCAATCAGCCCCAGCATTTT
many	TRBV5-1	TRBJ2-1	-	CASSFGLVYEQFF	TGCGCCAGCAGCTTTGGTCTAGTGTATGAGCAGTTCTTC
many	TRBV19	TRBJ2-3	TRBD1	CASSADRGRTDTQYF	TGTGCCAGTAGCGCTGACAGGGGGCGCACAGATACGCAGTATTTT
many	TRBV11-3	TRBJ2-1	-	CASSPGIYNEQFF	TGTGCCAGCAGCCCCGGGATCTACAATGAGCAGTTCTTC
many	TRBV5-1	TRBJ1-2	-	CASSLGGEGHGYTF	TGCGCCAGCAGCTTGGGGGGGGAGGGCCATGGCTACACCTTC
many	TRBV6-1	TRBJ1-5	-	CASSEVRTRPNQPQHF	TGTGCCAGCAGCGAAGTAAGGACACGGCCTAATCAGCCCCAGCATTTT
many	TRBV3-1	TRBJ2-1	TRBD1	CASSQMGQGNEQFF	TGTGCCAGCAGCCAGATGGGACAGGGCAATGAGCAGTTCTTC
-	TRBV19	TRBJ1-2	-	CARGAPREGGYTF	TGTGCCAGAGGAGCCCCGCGGGAAGGTGGCTACACCTTC
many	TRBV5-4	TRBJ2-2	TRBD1	CASSRGQAQTGELFF	TGTGCCAGCAGTCGCGGACAGGCCCAGACCGGGGAGCTGTTTTTT
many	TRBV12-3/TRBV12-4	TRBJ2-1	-	CASSPQAGAGEQFF	TGTGCCAGCAGTCCGCAGGCGGGGGCTGGTGAGCAGTTCTTC
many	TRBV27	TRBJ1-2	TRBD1	CASRRGTGLGYTF	TGTGCCAGCAGGCGGGGGACAGGGCTCGGCTACACCTTC
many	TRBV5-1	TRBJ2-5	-	CASSLDPAGQETQYF	TGCGCCAGCAGCTTGGACCCGGCGGGGCAAGAGACCCAGTACTTC
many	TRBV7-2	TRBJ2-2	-	CAIALGFGELFF	TGTGCCATCGCACTGGGGTTCGGGGAGCTGTTTTTT
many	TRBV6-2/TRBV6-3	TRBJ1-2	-	CATQGNYGYTF	TGTGCCACCCAGGGGAATTATGGCTACACCTTC
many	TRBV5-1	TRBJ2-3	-	CASSWGLDTQYF	TGCGCCAGCAGCTGGGGGTTGGATACGCAGTATTTT
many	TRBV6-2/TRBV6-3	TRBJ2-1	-	CASSSLVGTYNEQFF	TGTGCCAGCAGTTCCCTAGTCGGGACCTACAATGAGCAGTTCTTC
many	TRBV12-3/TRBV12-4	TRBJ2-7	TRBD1	CASRDTGTGGYEQYF	TGTGCCAGCAGAGATACCGGGACAGGGGGTTACGAGCAGTACTTC
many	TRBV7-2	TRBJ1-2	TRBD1	CASSTGQGGLGYTF	TGTGCCAGCAGCACCGGACAGGGAGGGTTAGGCTACACCTTC
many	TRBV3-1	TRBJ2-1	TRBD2	CASSQPQLAGVVNEQFF	TGTGCCAGCAGCCAGCCCCAACTAGCGGGGGTAGTGAATGAGCAGTTCTTC
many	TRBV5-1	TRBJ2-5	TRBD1	CASSPGTGSETQYF	TGCGCCAGCAGCCCTGGGACAGGGAGTGAGACCCAGTACTTC
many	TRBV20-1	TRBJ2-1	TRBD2	CSANSGGLYNEQFF	TGCAGTGCAAATAGCGGGGGGCTCTACAATGAGCAGTTCTTC
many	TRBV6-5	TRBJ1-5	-	CASSYSGFGNQPQHF	TGTGCCAGCAGTTACTCGGGGTTCGGAAATCAGCCCCAGCATTTT
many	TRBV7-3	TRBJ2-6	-	CASSPRSRSSGANVLTF	TGTGCCAGCAGCCCCAGAAGTAGGAGCTCTGGGGCCAACGTCCTGACTTTC
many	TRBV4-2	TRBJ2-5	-	CASSQEYTATPTGETQYF	TGTGCCAGCAGCCAAGAGTATACGGCGACACCGACTGGAGAGACCCAGTACTTC
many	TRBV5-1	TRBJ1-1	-	CASNPRGGDTEAFF	TGCGCCAGCAACCCAAGGGGAGGTGACACTGAAGCTTTCTTT
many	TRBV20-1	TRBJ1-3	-	CSARGSGNTIYF	TGCAGTGCTAGAGGGTCTGGAAACACCATATATTTT
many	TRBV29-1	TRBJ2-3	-	CSASTESTDTQYF	TGCAGCGCTTCTACAGAAAGCACAGATACGCAGTATTTT
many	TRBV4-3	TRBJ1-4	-	CASSQDRPRGEKLFF	TGCGCCAGCAGCCAAGATAGGCCGCGGGGTGAAAAACTGTTTTTT
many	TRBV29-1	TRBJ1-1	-	CSVEPGWGMNTEAFF	TGCAGCGTTGAACCTGGGTGGGGCATGAACACTGAAGCTTTCTTT
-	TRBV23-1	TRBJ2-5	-	CASALGENFHQETQYF	TGCGCCAGCGCCCTAGGGGAAAATTTTCACCAAGAGACCCAGTACTTC
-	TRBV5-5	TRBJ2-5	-	CASSWDLGGETQYF	TGTGCCAGCAGCTGGGACTTGGGTGGGGAGACCCAGTACTTC
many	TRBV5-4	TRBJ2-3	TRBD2	CASSAPLAGGGDTQYF	TGTGCCAGCAGCGCCCCCTTAGCGGGGGGCGGGGATACGCAGTATTTT
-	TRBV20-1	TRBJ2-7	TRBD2	CSAQTQPAGGRYEQYF	TGCAGTGCCCAGACCCAACCAGCGGGGGGCCGATACGAGCAGTACTTC
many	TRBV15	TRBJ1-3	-	CATAPGSSSGNTIYF	TGTGCCACCGCCCCCGGGTCCTCCTCTGGAAACACCATATATTTT
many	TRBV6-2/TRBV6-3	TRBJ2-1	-	CASSEAGRINEQFF	TGTGCCAGCAGCGAGGCAGGGAGAATCAATGAGCAGTTCTTC
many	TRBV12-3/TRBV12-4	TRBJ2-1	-	CASTLQGFNNEQFF	TGTGCCAGCACCCTACAGGGATTCAACAATGAGCAGTTCTTC
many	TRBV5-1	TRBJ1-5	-	CASSLGPDGNQPQHF	TGCGCCAGCAGCTTGGGCCCGGACGGCAATCAGCCCCAGCATTTT
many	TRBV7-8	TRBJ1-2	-	CASNKARDRRSYGYTF	TGTGCCAGCAACAAGGCTAGAGACAGGAGATCATATGGCTACACCTTC